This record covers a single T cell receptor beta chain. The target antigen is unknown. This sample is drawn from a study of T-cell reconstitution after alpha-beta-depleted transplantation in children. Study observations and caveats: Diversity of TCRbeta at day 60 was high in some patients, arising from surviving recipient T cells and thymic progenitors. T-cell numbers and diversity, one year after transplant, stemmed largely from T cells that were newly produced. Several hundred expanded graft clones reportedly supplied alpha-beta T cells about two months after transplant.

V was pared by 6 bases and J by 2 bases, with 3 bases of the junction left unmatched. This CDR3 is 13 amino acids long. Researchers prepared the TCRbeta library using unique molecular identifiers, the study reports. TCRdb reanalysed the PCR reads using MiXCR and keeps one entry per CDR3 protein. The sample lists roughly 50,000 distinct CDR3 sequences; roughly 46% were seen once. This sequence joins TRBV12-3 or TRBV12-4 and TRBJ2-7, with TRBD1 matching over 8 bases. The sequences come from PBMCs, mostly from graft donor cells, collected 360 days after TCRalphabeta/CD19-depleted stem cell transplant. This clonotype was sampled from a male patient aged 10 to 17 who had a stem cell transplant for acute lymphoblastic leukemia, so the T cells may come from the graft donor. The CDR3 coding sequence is TGTGCCAGCAGCTGGACAGGGCCCTACGAGCAGTACTTC. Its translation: CASSWTGPYEQYF.